A selection of T cell receptor beta chains follows, all from one sample in a study of cytomegalovirus exposure and HLA in healthy donors. Measured with immunoSEQ multiplex PCR; TCRdb has only the in-frame clones, and not every one. This table holds 100,000 to 150,000 clones, over 65% found once. Material for sequencing was PBMCs. The source of these receptors is a woman aged 25 to 39 in good health and CMV-seronegative. Each CDR3 is given with its conserved first and last residue. A D gene is named only where the DNA matches it firmly. Where a row states a size, it is once, few, many or the class of an expanded clone; other rows omit it.

J,V,D,size,DNA,CDR3
TRBJ1-6,TRBV4-1,-,-,TGCGCCAGCAGCCAAGAGGGGAGCTCCTATAATTCACCCCTCCACTTT,CASSQEGSSYNSPLHF
TRBJ2-3,TRBV2,TRBD1,few,TGTGCCAGCAGCGTATCCGGGACAGGGACAGATACGCAGTATTTT,CASSVSGTGTDTQYF
TRBJ1-2,TRBV9,-,-,TGTGCCAGCAGCGCCCCCGGTACCGGGGTATCAAACTATGGCTACACCTTC,CASSAPGTGVSNYGYTF
TRBJ2-7,TRBV2,-,-,TGTGCCAGCAGTGAAACTCGGGGATGGGCTGGCGAGCAGTACTTC,CASSETRGWAGEQYF
TRBJ1-2,TRBV2,TRBD1,-,TGTGCCAGCACTCGAGGGGGCAGCTATGGCTACACCTTC,CASTRGGSYGYTF
TRBJ2-1,TRBV2,-,-,TGTGCCAGCGGGCCCCTAGCAAACAATGAGCAGTTCTTC,CASGPLANNEQFF
TRBJ2-1,TRBV20-1,-,once,TGCAGTGTCGGTAGCCTGAATGAGCAGTTCTTC,CSVGSLNEQFF
TRBJ2-7,TRBV5-1,TRBD1,once,TGCGCCAGCAGCGGAGGATACAGGGGTCGATTAGCCTACGAGCAGTACTTC,CASSGGYRGRLAYEQYF
TRBJ1-5,TRBV2,-,-,TGTGCCAGCAGTGAAGGAGGCGCCCAGCCCCAGCATTTT,CASSEGGAQPQHF
TRBJ2-7,TRBV28,TRBD2,-,TGTGCCAGCAGTCGCGGGAGTATCTACGAGCAGTACTTC,CASSRGSIYEQYF
TRBJ1-2,TRBV7-2,-,-,TGTGCCAGCAGCCCCGGACTTCCCTATGGCTACACCTTC,CASSPGLPYGYTF
TRBJ2-5,TRBV6-5,-,-,TGTGCCAGCAGTTACTTCGACGGGGACCAAGAGACCCAGTACTTC,CASSYFDGDQETQYF
TRBJ2-3,TRBV9,TRBD1,-,TGTGCCAGCAGCGGATTGGGGACAGCTTCAGCCACAGATACGCAGTATTTT,CASSGLGTASATDTQYF
TRBJ2-5,TRBV5-1,-,-,TGCGCCAGCAGACAGGGCCCCCAAGAGACCCAGTACTTC,CASRQGPQETQYF
TRBJ2-1,TRBV18,TRBD2,once,TGTGCCAGCTCAATTCCCGGGACTAGCGGGGTAGGGTATGAGCAGTTCTTC,CASSIPGTSGVGYEQFF
TRBJ2-1,TRBV2,TRBD1,-,TGTGCCAGCAGCCCGGGACAGGGTCTCGGAGGTAATGAGCAGTTCTTC,CASSPGQGLGGNEQFF
TRBJ2-7,TRBV25-1,-,-,TGTGCCAGCAGCCAAACCTACGAGCAGTACTTC,CASSQTYEQYF
TRBJ2-7,TRBV7-9,-,few,TGTGCCAGCAGCCATGGCCAGGGGTACGAGCAGTACTTC,CASSHGQGYEQYF
TRBJ1-2,TRBV27,TRBD1,-,TGTGCCAGCAGTTTTACCCAGACAGGGGGCTTCTATGGCTACACCTTC,CASSFTQTGGFYGYTF
TRBJ2-5,TRBV4-1,-,-,TGCGCCAGCAGCCTCACACAGGGAGAGACCCAGTACTTC,CASSLTQGETQYF
TRBJ2-5,TRBV6-1,-,-,TGTGCCAGCAGGAGGGGAGGAGGCCCAGAGACCCAGTACTTC,CASRRGGGPETQYF
TRBJ2-5,TRBV4-1,TRBD2,once,TGCGCCAGCAGGTCGGTTCGGGGGGAAGGGGAGACCCAGTACTTC,CASRSVRGEGETQYF
TRBJ2-5,TRBV4-3,TRBD2,few,TGCGCCAGCAGCCACGGACTAGCGGGGGTGGACACCCAGTACTTC,CASSHGLAGVDTQYF
TRBJ2-7,TRBV5-8,TRBD1,-,TGTGCCAGCAGCGGAGACAGGGCGTGGGGGAACTACGAGCAGTACTTC,CASSGDRAWGNYEQYF
TRBJ2-7,TRBV6-1,-,-,TGTGCCAGCAGTACTACCGACAGTTCCTACGAGCAGTACTTC,CASSTTDSSYEQYF
TRBJ2-3,TRBV5-4,TRBD2,-,TGTGCCAGCAGCCCCGCGACTAGCGGGTTCACAGATACGCAGTATTTT,CASSPATSGFTDTQYF
TRBJ2-7,TRBV7-9,-,-,TGTGCCAGCAGCTTAGGTTCATACGAGCAGTACTTC,CASSLGSYEQYF
TRBJ1-2,TRBV6-6,TRBD1,-,TGTGCCAGCAGTTACCTCGACAGGGAGGTCTATGGCTACACCTTC,CASSYLDREVYGYTF
TRBJ2-7,TRBV4-1,-,few,TGCGCCAGCAGCCATGGGCAGGGCTACGAGCAGTACTTC,CASSHGQGYEQYF